The rows below give T cell receptor beta chains drawn from one sample of a study of T-cell memory formation after mild COVID-19. In TCRdb, the 5' RACE reads were re-called with MiXCR into one record per CDR3 protein. The profile shows about 290,000 distinct CDR3 sequences, less than 20% of them singletons. Sequenced input: PBMCs or a T cell subset sorted from them (not recorded which). These TCRs come from a man aged 18 to 30 who had mild COVID-19 (a few samples of this study predate the infection). Cell type and time point are not known. The conserved cysteine and the conserved F or W are not part of the CDR3 here. The size field is filled for only some rows; it gives once, few, many or a size class.

J	size	V	CDR3
TRBJ2-3	few	TRBV7-2	ASSFGGAATDTQY
TRBJ2-7	NA	TRBV4-3	ASSHDSGGSYEQY
TRBJ2-3	NA	TRBV10-3	AISEIEVRTDTQY
TRBJ2-1	few	TRBV7-9	ASSPNLAVGPDEQF
TRBJ2-7	NA	TRBV7-2	ASSPRPGTGFYEQY
TRBJ2-7	NA	TRBV30	AWNRGHSEQY
TRBJ2-5	few	TRBV7-8	ASSPPGTQY
TRBJ1-1	many	TRBV5-1	ASRDRGTNTEAF
TRBJ2-2	few	TRBV14	ASGAIHTGELF
TRBJ2-5	NA	TRBV7-8	ASSSGTSTSWAQY
TRBJ1-6	NA	TRBV6-5	ASSDRGGVNSPLH
TRBJ1-5	NA	TRBV19	ASSAQAINQPQH
TRBJ2-5	few	TRBV6-2/TRBV6-3	ASSYSTMAETQY
TRBJ2-3	NA	TRBV6-5	ASSRTGGYTQY
TRBJ1-2	NA	TRBV6-6	ASSYSKDTMGGYT
TRBJ2-7	NA	TRBV7-2	ASTRTSIYEQY
TRBJ2-5	NA	TRBV3-1	ASSQMSGRETQY
TRBJ1-1	NA	TRBV7-9	ASNHSSGVGAF
TRBJ1-2	many	TRBV6-1	ASSDRGNDYGYT
TRBJ2-3	few	TRBV25-1	ASSRAPSSSTDTQY
TRBJ1-2	few	TRBV7-2	ASSLQGVYGYT
TRBJ2-7	NA	TRBV5-1	ASSLGPDRASYEQY
TRBJ2-7	few	TRBV30	AWSPGDYEQY
TRBJ2-5	NA	TRBV20-1	SARLQEETQY
TRBJ2-5	NA	TRBV5-1	ASKVAGQETQY
TRBJ2-1	NA	TRBV5-1	ASSLGYGELEQF
TRBJ1-5	NA	TRBV6-6	ASSSETTGYSNQPQH
TRBJ2-3	NA	TRBV12-3/TRBV12-4	ASSPTGVTQY
TRBJ2-5	few	TRBV7-9	ASSLRGVPETQY
TRBJ2-3	many	TRBV11-2	ASSLGKLAGLDTQY
TRBJ1-1	NA	TRBV29-1	SVEGPTQGTEAF
TRBJ2-5	NA	TRBV4-1	ASSPPQAETQY
TRBJ2-7	NA	TRBV29-1	SVFFSIGQGKTYEQY
TRBJ2-5	few	TRBV7-2	ASSPRQGAGETQY
TRBJ1-4	NA	TRBV6-6	ASSYVQINEKLF
TRBJ1-6	few	TRBV25-1	ASSEVGARSSYNSPLH
TRBJ2-5	many	TRBV10-3	AISEGTGGLETQY
TRBJ2-5	many	TRBV7-9	ASSLLQETQY
TRBJ1-5	NA	TRBV20-1	SAKVGRDQPQH
TRBJ2-1	NA	TRBV11-1	ASSLPPGQQF
TRBJ2-6	few	TRBV7-9	ASSRGGLGDRGFLT
TRBJ2-1	NA	TRBV4-1	ASSQDGGGGYNEQF